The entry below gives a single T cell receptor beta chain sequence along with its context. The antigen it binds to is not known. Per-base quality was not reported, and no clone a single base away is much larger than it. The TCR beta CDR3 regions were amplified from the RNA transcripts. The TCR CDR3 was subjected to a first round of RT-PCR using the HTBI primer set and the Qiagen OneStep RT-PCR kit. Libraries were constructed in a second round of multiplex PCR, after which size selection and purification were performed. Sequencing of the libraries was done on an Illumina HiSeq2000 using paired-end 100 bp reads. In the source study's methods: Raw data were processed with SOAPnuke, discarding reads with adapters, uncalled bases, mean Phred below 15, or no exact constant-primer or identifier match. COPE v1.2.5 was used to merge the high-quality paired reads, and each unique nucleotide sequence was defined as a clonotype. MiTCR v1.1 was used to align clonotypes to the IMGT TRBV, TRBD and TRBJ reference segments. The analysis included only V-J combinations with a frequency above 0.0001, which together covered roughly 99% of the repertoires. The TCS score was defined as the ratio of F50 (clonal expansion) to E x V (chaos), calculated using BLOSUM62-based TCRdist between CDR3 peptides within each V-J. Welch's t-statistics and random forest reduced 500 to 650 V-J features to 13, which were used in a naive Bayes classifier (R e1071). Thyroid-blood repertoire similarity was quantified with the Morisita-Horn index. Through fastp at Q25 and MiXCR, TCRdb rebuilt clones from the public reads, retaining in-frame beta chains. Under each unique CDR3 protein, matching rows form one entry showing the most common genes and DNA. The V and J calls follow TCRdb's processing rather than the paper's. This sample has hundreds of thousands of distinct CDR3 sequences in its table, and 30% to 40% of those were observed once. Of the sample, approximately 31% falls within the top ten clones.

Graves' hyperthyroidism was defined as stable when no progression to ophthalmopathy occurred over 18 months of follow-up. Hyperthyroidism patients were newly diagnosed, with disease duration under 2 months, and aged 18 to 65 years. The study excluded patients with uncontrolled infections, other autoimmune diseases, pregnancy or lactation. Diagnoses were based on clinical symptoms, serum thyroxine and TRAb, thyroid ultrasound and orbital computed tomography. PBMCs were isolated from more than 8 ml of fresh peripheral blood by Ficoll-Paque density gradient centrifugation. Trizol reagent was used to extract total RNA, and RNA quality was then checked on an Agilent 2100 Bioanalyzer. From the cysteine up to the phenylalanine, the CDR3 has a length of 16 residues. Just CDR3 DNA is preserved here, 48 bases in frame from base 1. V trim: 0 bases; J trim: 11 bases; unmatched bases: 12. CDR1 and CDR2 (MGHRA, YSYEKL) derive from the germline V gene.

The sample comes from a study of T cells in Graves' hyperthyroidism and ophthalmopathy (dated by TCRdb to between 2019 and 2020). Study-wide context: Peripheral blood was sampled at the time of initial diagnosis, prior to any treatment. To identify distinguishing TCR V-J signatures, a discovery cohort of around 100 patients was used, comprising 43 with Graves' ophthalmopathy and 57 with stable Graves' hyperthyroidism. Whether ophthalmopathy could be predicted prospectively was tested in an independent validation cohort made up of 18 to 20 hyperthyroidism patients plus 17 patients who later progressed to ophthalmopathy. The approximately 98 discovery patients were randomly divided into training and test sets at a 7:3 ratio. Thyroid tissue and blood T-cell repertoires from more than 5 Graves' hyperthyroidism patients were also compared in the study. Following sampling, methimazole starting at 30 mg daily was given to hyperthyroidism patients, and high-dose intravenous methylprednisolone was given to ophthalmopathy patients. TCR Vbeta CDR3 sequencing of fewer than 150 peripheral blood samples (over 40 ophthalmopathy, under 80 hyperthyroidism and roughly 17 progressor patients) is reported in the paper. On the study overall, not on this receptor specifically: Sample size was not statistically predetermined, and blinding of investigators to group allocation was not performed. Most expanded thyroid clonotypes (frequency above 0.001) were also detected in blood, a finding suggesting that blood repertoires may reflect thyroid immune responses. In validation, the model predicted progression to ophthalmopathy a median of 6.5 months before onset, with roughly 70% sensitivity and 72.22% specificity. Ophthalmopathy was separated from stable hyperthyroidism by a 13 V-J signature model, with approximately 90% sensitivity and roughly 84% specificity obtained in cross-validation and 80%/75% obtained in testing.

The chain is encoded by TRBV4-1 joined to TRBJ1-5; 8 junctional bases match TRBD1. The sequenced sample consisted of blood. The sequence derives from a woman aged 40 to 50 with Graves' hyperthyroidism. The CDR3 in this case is CASSQDWQGASSAQHF. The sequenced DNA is TGCGCCAGCAGCCAAGACTGGCAGGGGGCCTCTTCGGCCCAGCATTTT.